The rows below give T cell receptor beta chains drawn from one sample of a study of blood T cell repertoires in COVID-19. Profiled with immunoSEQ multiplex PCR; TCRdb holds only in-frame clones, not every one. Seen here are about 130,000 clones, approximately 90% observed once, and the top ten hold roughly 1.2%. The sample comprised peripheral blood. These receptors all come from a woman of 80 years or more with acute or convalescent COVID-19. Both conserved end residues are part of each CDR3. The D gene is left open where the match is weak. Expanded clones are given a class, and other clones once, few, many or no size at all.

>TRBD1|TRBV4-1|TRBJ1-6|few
CASSQEYTGQGRSPLHF
TGCGCCAGCAGCCAAGAATATACGGGACAGGGACGCTCACCCCTCCACTTT
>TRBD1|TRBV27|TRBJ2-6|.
CASSVQGRGANVLTF
TGTGCCAGCAGTGTACAGGGGAGAGGGGCCAACGTCCTGACTTTC
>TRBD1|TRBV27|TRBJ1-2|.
CASSPGQGLYGYTF
TGTGCCAGCAGTCCCGGACAGGGGCTTTATGGCTACACCTTC
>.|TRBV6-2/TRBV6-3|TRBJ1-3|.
CASSYVWENTIYF
TGTGCCAGCAGTTACGTGTGGGAGAACACCATATATTTT
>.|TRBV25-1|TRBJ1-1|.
CASSGQTLTEAFF
TGTGCCAGCAGTGGACAGACTTTGACTGAAGCTTTCTTT
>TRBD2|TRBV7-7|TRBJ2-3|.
CASSKSGTGTDTQYF
TGTGCTAGCAGCAAAAGCGGGACCGGCACAGATACGCAGTATTTT
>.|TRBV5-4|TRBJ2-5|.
CASSLGGPGGGRETQYF
TGTGCCAGCAGCTTGGGGGGGCCAGGAGGAGGAAGAGAGACCCAGTACTTC
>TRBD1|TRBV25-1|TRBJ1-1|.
CASSDHGQGIGTEAFF
TGTGCCAGCAGTGACCACGGACAGGGGATAGGGACTGAAGCTTTCTTT
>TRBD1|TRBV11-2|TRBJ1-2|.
CASSLDGRDRRGYTF
TGTGCCAGCAGCTTGGACGGCCGGGACAGGAGGGGCTACACCTTC
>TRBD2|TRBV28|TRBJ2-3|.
CASSLGLARTDTQYF
TGTGCCAGCAGCCTAGGACTAGCACGCACAGATACGCAGTATTTT
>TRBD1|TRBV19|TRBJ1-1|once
CASTDRQGSGRAFF
TGTGCCAGTACCGATAGACAGGGTTCGGGCAGAGCTTTCTTT
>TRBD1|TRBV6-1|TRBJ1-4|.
CASSENYSDRGEKLFF
TGTGCCAGCAGTGAAAACTATTCGGACAGGGGCGAAAAACTGTTTTTT
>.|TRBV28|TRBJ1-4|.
CASSWAQGNKPNEKLFF
TGTGCCAGCAGTTGGGCGCAGGGGAATAAACCTAATGAAAAACTGTTTTTT
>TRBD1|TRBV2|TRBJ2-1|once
CASSDPGQGVNNEQFF
TGTGCCAGCAGTGATCCGGGACAGGGGGTTAACAATGAGCAGTTCTTC
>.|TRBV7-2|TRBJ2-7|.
CASSSRHTYEQYF
TGTGCCAGCAGCTCAAGACATACCTACGAGCAGTACTTC
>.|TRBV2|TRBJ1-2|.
CASSAGVASMWVTF
TGTGCCAGCAGCGCAGGGGTGGCCTCTATGTGGGTCACCTTC
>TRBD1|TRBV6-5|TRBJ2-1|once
CASSYDRGPSDEQFF
TGTGCCAGCAGTTATGACAGGGGGCCGTCCGATGAGCAGTTCTTC
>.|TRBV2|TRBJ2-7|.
CASRTETYEQYF
TGTGCCAGCAGGACAGAGACCTACGAGCAGTACTTC
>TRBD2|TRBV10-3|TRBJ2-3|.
CAISGSGKSTDTQYF
TGTGCCATCTCCGGTAGCGGGAAGAGCACAGATACGCAGTATTTT
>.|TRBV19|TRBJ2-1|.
CASSSGQRPYNEQFF
TGTGCCAGTAGCAGCGGGCAGCGGCCCTACAATGAGCAGTTCTTC
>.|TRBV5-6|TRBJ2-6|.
CASSFRGGSGANVLTF
TGTGCCAGCAGCTTTAGAGGGGGCTCTGGGGCCAACGTCCTGACTTTC
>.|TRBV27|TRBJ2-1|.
CASSSQPGLHNEQFF
TGTGCCAGCAGCAGCCAACCGGGACTCCACAATGAGCAGTTCTTC
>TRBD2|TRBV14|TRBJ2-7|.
CASSRTSPDSYEQYF
TGTGCCAGCAGCCGGACTAGCCCCGACTCCTACGAGCAGTACTTC
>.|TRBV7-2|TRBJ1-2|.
CASSSRGQGYGYTF
TGTGCCAGCAGCTCCCGTGGGCAGGGTTATGGCTACACCTTC
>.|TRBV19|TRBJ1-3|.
CASHDRTHTIYF
TGTGCCAGTCACGACAGGACGCACACCATATATTTT
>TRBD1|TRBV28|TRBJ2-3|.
CASSPLWTGVSDTQYF
TGTGCCAGCAGTCCGCTCTGGACAGGGGTGTCAGATACGCAGTATTTT
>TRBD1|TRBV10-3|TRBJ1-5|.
CAIRGTGGSQPQHF
TGTGCCATCAGAGGGACAGGGGGAAGTCAGCCCCAGCATTTT
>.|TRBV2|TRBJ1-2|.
CASSDRDGYTF
TGTGCCAGCAGTGACAGGGATGGCTACACCTTC
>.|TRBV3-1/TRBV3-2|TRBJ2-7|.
CASSRNPQGGYEQYF
TGTGCCAGCAGCCGGAACCCGCAGGGTGGCTACGAGCAGTACTTC
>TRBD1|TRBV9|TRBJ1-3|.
CASSFRTGISGNTIYF
TGTGCCAGCAGCTTTAGGACAGGGATTTCTGGAAACACCATATATTTT
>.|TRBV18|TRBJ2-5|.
CASSRLGAGQETQYF
TGTGCCAGCTCAAGATTAGGGGCTGGACAAGAGACCCAGTACTTC
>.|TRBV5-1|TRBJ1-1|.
CASSLAGGGRANTEAFF
TGCGCCAGCAGCTTGGCCGGGGGGGGGCGGGCGAACACTGAAGCTTTCTTT
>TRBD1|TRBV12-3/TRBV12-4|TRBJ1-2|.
CASRRGTDYGYTF
TGTGCCAGCAGAAGAGGGACAGACTATGGCTACACCTTC
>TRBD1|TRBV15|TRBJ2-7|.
CATSSHSANRGPYEQYF
TGTGCCACCAGCAGTCACTCCGCAAACAGGGGCCCCTACGAGCAGTACTTC
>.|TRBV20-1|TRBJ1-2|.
CSASQGGSNYGYTF
TGCAGTGCTAGTCAAGGGGGATCCAACTATGGCTACACCTTC
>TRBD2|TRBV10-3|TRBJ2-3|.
CAISRTSGSKTDTQYF
TGTGCCATCAGCCGGACTAGCGGGAGTAAGACAGATACGCAGTATTTT
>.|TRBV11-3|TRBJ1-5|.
CASRKSPVSNQPQHF
TGTGCCAGCAGAAAATCCCCGGTTAGCAATCAGCCCCAGCATTTT
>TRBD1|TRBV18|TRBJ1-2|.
CASSTGQNPNYGYTF
TGTGCCAGCTCGACGGGACAGAACCCTAACTATGGCTACACCTTC
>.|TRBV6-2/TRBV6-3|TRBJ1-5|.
CASSPQGIGNQPQHF
TGTGCCAGCAGTCCCCAGGGTATTGGGAATCAGCCCCAGCATTTT
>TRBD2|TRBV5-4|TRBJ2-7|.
CASSLDPSGSSYEQYF
TGTGCCAGCAGCTTGGATCCTAGCGGGAGCTCCTACGAGCAGTACTTC
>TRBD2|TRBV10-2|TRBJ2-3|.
CASRSLSGGADTQYF
TGCGCCAGCAGGTCGTTGAGCGGGGGGGCAGATACGCAGTATTTT
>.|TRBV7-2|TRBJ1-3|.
CASSFETAGNTIYF
TGTGCCAGCAGCTTCGAGACAGCGGGAAACACCATATATTTT
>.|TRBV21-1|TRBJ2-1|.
CASTPGTSGSHEQFF
TGTGCCAGCACTCCCGGGACTAGCGGGAGTCATGAGCAGTTCTTC
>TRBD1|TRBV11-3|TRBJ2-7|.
CASSLGTAEQYF
TGTGCCAGCAGCCTGGGGACAGCCGAGCAGTACTTC
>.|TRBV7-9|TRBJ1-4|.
CASSLAGRTEKLFF
TGTGCCAGCAGCTTAGCGGGGCGGACAGAAAAACTGTTTTTT
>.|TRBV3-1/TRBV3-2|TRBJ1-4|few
CATKPPGGGEKLFF
TGTGCCACCAAACCGCCGGGAGGTGGTGAAAAACTGTTTTTT
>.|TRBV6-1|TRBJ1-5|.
CASSEVGQTISNQPQHF
TGTGCCAGCAGTGAAGTAGGACAGACCATTAGCAATCAGCCCCAGCATTTT
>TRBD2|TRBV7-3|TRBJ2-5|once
CASSLTGGPGETQYF
TGTGCCAGCAGCTTAACGGGAGGGCCTGGGGAGACCCAGTACTTC
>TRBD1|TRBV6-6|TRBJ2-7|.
CASSYSRDSPYEQYF
TGTGCCAGCAGTTACTCCCGGGACAGTCCCTACGAGCAGTACTTC
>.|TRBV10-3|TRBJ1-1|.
CAIKGGQIGNTEAFF
TGTGCCATCAAAGGTGGACAGATCGGGAACACTGAAGCTTTCTTT
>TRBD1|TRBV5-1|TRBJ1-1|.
CASSRGQGGSEAFF
TGCGCCAGCAGCCGCGGACAGGGGGGCTCTGAAGCTTTCTTT
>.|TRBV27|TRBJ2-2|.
CASSLQAGVAGELFF
TGTGCCAGCAGTTTACAGGCAGGGGTGGCCGGGGAGCTGTTTTTT